The rows below give T cell receptor beta chains drawn from one sample of a study of control samples from healthy donors and cancer patients. Method: immunoSEQ multiplex PCR; TCRdb's copy keeps in-frame clones and lacks some. The profile shows 120,000 or so clones, around nine tenths of them singletons. Input material: blood. The receptors derive from a man aged 40-55 years in good health. CDR3s include the opening cysteine and the closing phenylalanine or tryptophan. D genes are given only for firm matches. Rows give clone size only sometimes, using once, few, many, or a class for an expanded clone.

abundance: -; d_gene: TRBD1; j_gene: TRBJ2-5; v_gene: TRBV4-1; len: 16; CDR3aa: CASSQVTGGAKETQYF; CDR3nt: TGCGCCAGCAGCCAAGTTACAGGGGGCGCCAAAGAGACCCAGTACTTC
abundance: -; d_gene: -; j_gene: TRBJ1-3; v_gene: TRBV5-1; len: 17; CDR3aa: CASSLVPQGQSGNTIYF; CDR3nt: TGCGCCAGCAGCTTGGTGCCCCAGGGGCAGTCTGGAAACACCATATATTTT
abundance: -; d_gene: -; j_gene: TRBJ2-2; v_gene: TRBV7-9; len: 15; CDR3aa: CASSLTSPNTGELFF; CDR3nt: TGTGCCAGCAGCTTAACTAGTCCGAACACCGGGGAGCTGTTTTTT
abundance: -; d_gene: TRBD1; j_gene: TRBJ1-4; v_gene: TRBV7-8; len: 15; CDR3aa: CASSGTGEEGEKLFF; CDR3nt: TGTGCCAGCAGTGGGACAGGGGAGGAAGGTGAAAAACTGTTTTTT
abundance: -; d_gene: -; j_gene: TRBJ2-4; v_gene: TRBV15; len: 19; CDR3aa: CATSSPSSSDRALRNIQYF; CDR3nt: TGTGCCACCAGCAGCCCCAGCAGTTCGGACAGAGCTTTGAGAAACATTCAGTACTTC
abundance: -; d_gene: TRBD1; j_gene: TRBJ2-1; v_gene: TRBV6-5; len: 14; CDR3aa: CASRPRTGSNEQFF; CDR3nt: TGTGCCAGCAGACCCCGGACAGGAAGCAATGAGCAGTTCTTC
abundance: -; d_gene: TRBD2; j_gene: TRBJ2-3; v_gene: TRBV2; len: 17; CDR3aa: CASSVGTSGARGDTQYF; CDR3nt: TGTGCCAGCAGTGTCGGGACTAGCGGGGCCCGGGGAGATACGCAGTATTTT
abundance: -; d_gene: -; j_gene: TRBJ2-7; v_gene: TRBV18; len: 16; CDR3aa: CASSLDLESGSYEQYF; CDR3nt: TGTGCCAGCTCACTCGATCTGGAGAGCGGGTCCTACGAGCAGTACTTC
abundance: once; d_gene: -; j_gene: TRBJ1-1; v_gene: TRBV30; len: 16; CDR3aa: CAWGPSWDAQNTEAFF; CDR3nt: TGTGCCTGGGGGCCCTCCTGGGACGCACAGAACACTGAAGCTTTCTTT
abundance: -; d_gene: -; j_gene: TRBJ1-4; v_gene: TRBV5-6; len: 15; CDR3aa: CASSLQVGRTEKLFF; CDR3nt: TGTGCCAGCAGCTTGCAGGTAGGGAGGACTGAAAAACTGTTTTTT
abundance: -; d_gene: TRBD1; j_gene: TRBJ1-2; v_gene: TRBV7-9; len: 14; CDR3aa: CASSAGTGGYGYTF; CDR3nt: TGTGCCAGCAGCGCGGGGACAGGGGGCTATGGCTACACCTTC
abundance: few; d_gene: -; j_gene: TRBJ2-5; v_gene: TRBV5-6; len: 15; CDR3aa: CASSLTSRPRETQYF; CDR3nt: TGTGCCAGCAGCTTGACGAGCAGACCGAGGGAGACCCAGTACTTC
abundance: -; d_gene: TRBD2; j_gene: TRBJ2-1; v_gene: TRBV4-2; len: 17; CDR3aa: CASSQLAGGVAYNEQFF; CDR3nt: TGTGCCAGCAGCCAATTAGCGGGGGGGGTAGCCTACAATGAGCAGTTCTTC
abundance: -; d_gene: TRBD1; j_gene: TRBJ1-3; v_gene: TRBV15; len: 17; CDR3aa: CATSRELVGTGATTIYF; CDR3nt: TGTGCCACCAGCAGAGAGTTAGTCGGGACAGGGGCGACCACCATATATTTT
abundance: -; d_gene: -; j_gene: TRBJ2-5; v_gene: TRBV7-8; len: 14; CDR3aa: CASSLGGLGETQYF; CDR3nt: TGTGCCAGCAGCTTAGGTGGACTCGGGGAGACCCAGTACTTC
abundance: -; d_gene: -; j_gene: TRBJ2-5; v_gene: TRBV30; len: 13; CDR3aa: CAWSLTSQETQYF; CDR3nt: TGTGCCTGGAGTTTAACTAGTCAAGAGACCCAGTACTTC
abundance: once; d_gene: -; j_gene: TRBJ2-5; v_gene: TRBV3-1/TRBV3-2; len: 17; CDR3aa: CASSLGHTQGPQETQYF; CDR3nt: TGTGCCAGCAGCCTAGGCCATACCCAGGGGCCCCAAGAGACCCAGTACTTC
abundance: few; d_gene: TRBD1; j_gene: TRBJ1-2; v_gene: TRBV6-5; len: 12; CDR3aa: CASNGQGYGYTF; CDR3nt: TGTGCCAGCAATGGACAGGGCTATGGCTACACCTTC
abundance: -; d_gene: -; j_gene: TRBJ2-6; v_gene: TRBV19; len: 16; CDR3aa: CASSPGRRSGANVLTF; CDR3nt: TGTGCCAGTAGTCCCGGACGGCGCTCTGGGGCCAACGTCCTGACTTTC
abundance: once; d_gene: TRBD2; j_gene: TRBJ2-7; v_gene: TRBV4-2; len: 18; CDR3aa: CASSQESPSGDFLYEQYF; CDR3nt: TGTGCCAGCAGCCAAGAAAGCCCTAGCGGGGACTTTCTCTACGAGCAGTACTTC
abundance: -; d_gene: -; j_gene: TRBJ1-1; v_gene: TRBV7-9; len: 13; CDR3aa: CASSRPGNTEAFF; CDR3nt: TGTGCCAGCAGCCGCCCAGGGAACACTGAAGCTTTCTTT
abundance: -; d_gene: -; j_gene: TRBJ2-4; v_gene: TRBV6-2/TRBV6-3; len: 16; CDR3aa: CASSLPGRGAKNIQYF; CDR3nt: TGTGCCAGCAGTCTGCCAGGCCGTGGGGCCAAAAACATTCAGTACTTC
abundance: -; d_gene: -; j_gene: TRBJ1-2; v_gene: TRBV4-2; len: 13; CDR3aa: CASSQENRVGYTF; CDR3nt: TGTGCCAGCAGCCAAGAAAACAGGGTGGGCTACACCTTC
abundance: -; d_gene: -; j_gene: TRBJ1-2; v_gene: TRBV24-1; len: 14; CDR3aa: CATSDFYRGNGYTF; CDR3nt: TGTGCCACCAGTGATTTCTATCGGGGGAATGGCTACACCTTC
abundance: -; d_gene: -; j_gene: TRBJ1-1; v_gene: TRBV12-3/TRBV12-4; len: 11; CDR3aa: CASSSITEAFF; CDR3nt: TGTGCCAGCAGTTCAATCACTGAAGCTTTCTTT
abundance: -; d_gene: -; j_gene: TRBJ1-2; v_gene: TRBV7-2; len: 15; CDR3aa: CASSVRADSNYGYTF; CDR3nt: TGTGCCAGCAGCGTAAGGGCCGATTCTAACTATGGCTACACCTTC
abundance: -; d_gene: TRBD1; j_gene: TRBJ1-5; v_gene: TRBV30; len: 14; CDR3aa: CAWTSGTGYQPQHF; CDR3nt: TGTGCCTGGACCTCCGGGACAGGGTATCAGCCCCAGCATTTT
abundance: -; d_gene: -; j_gene: TRBJ2-2; v_gene: TRBV7-9; len: 18; CDR3aa: CASSLRQQTNGNTGELFF; CDR3nt: TGTGCCAGCAGCCTAAGACAGCAGACGAACGGGAACACCGGGGAGCTGTTTTTT
abundance: -; d_gene: -; j_gene: TRBJ1-1; v_gene: TRBV10-1; len: 14; CDR3aa: CASITGPHTPEAFF; CDR3nt: TGCGCCAGCATTACGGGACCGCATACCCCTGAAGCTTTCTTT
abundance: -; d_gene: TRBD1; j_gene: TRBJ2-7; v_gene: TRBV6-2/TRBV6-3; len: 16; CDR3aa: CASSPPRDRVSYEQYF; CDR3nt: TGTGCCAGCAGCCCCCCCCGGGACAGGGTCTCCTACGAGCAGTACTTC
abundance: -; d_gene: -; j_gene: TRBJ1-1; v_gene: TRBV10-1; len: 12; CDR3aa: CASSGGNTEAFF; CDR3nt: TGCGCCAGCAGTGGGGGGAACACTGAAGCTTTCTTT
abundance: -; d_gene: -; j_gene: TRBJ1-5; v_gene: TRBV6-5; len: 14; CDR3aa: CASRFAANNQPQHF; CDR3nt: TGTGCCAGCAGATTTGCAGCTAACAATCAGCCCCAGCATTTT
abundance: -; d_gene: TRBD1; j_gene: TRBJ2-7; v_gene: TRBV6-5; len: 15; CDR3aa: CASSIGDSRSYEQYF; CDR3nt: TGTGCCAGCAGCATTGGGGACAGCCGCTCCTACGAGCAGTACTTC
abundance: -; d_gene: -; j_gene: TRBJ2-2; v_gene: TRBV29-1; len: 14; CDR3aa: CSVVPGLNTGELFF; CDR3nt: TGCAGCGTTGTGCCTGGGCTTAACACCGGGGAGCTGTTTTTT
abundance: once; d_gene: -; j_gene: TRBJ2-1; v_gene: TRBV24-1; len: 14; CDR3aa: CATGGGGIYNEQFF; CDR3nt: TGTGCCACCGGGGGCGGAGGCATCTACAATGAGCAGTTCTTC
abundance: -; d_gene: -; j_gene: TRBJ1-4; v_gene: TRBV7-2; len: 13; CDR3aa: CASSFRTNEKLFF; CDR3nt: TGTGCCAGCAGCTTCAGGACTAATGAAAAACTGTTTTTT
abundance: -; d_gene: -; j_gene: TRBJ2-7; v_gene: TRBV19; len: 13; CDR3aa: CASSLGPTYEQYF; CDR3nt: TGTGCCAGTAGCCTAGGACCCACCTACGAGCAGTACTTC
abundance: -; d_gene: -; j_gene: TRBJ2-5; v_gene: TRBV6-5; len: 12; CDR3aa: CASSYSGETQYF; CDR3nt: TGTGCCAGCAGTTATTCAGGGGAGACCCAGTACTTC
abundance: -; d_gene: TRBD1; j_gene: TRBJ1-6; v_gene: TRBV5-1; len: 16; CDR3aa: CASSSQTGGYNSPLHF; CDR3nt: TGCGCCAGCAGCTCCCAGACAGGGGGTTATAATTCACCCCTCCACTTT
abundance: -; d_gene: -; j_gene: TRBJ2-3; v_gene: TRBV7-8; len: 18; CDR3aa: CASSGGGGTPQGTDTQYF; CDR3nt: TGTGCCAGCAGCGGAGGGGGCGGGACACCGCAGGGCACAGATACGCAGTATTTT
abundance: -; d_gene: TRBD1; j_gene: TRBJ2-5; v_gene: TRBV7-6; len: 16; CDR3aa: CASRHGQGPPQETQYF; CDR3nt: TGTGCCAGCAGACACGGACAGGGGCCGCCCCAAGAGACCCAGTACTTC
abundance: few; d_gene: -; j_gene: TRBJ1-1; v_gene: TRBV28; len: 16; CDR3aa: CASSLGIGEDGTEAFF; CDR3nt: TGTGCCAGCAGTTTAGGTATAGGGGAAGATGGCACTGAAGCTTTCTTT
abundance: -; d_gene: TRBD2; j_gene: TRBJ2-2; v_gene: TRBV4-3; len: 17; CDR3aa: CASSQDRNGGRSGELFF; CDR3nt: TGCGCCAGCAGCCAAGATCGAAACGGGGGGAGAAGCGGGGAGCTGTTTTTT
abundance: once; d_gene: -; j_gene: TRBJ2-2; v_gene: TRBV24-1; len: 14; CDR3aa: CATSDPGRAGELFF; CDR3nt: TGTGCCACCAGTGACCCGGGGCGAGCCGGGGAGCTGTTTTTT
abundance: -; d_gene: -; j_gene: TRBJ2-7; v_gene: TRBV6-5; len: 13; CDR3aa: CASSPAVTYEQYF; CDR3nt: TGTGCCAGCAGCCCCGCAGTTACCTACGAGCAGTACTTC
abundance: -; d_gene: TRBD1; j_gene: TRBJ1-3; v_gene: TRBV9; len: 15; CDR3aa: CASSVGDREGNTIYF; CDR3nt: TGTGCCAGCAGCGTAGGGGACAGGGAGGGAAACACCATATATTTT
abundance: -; d_gene: TRBD2; j_gene: TRBJ2-1; v_gene: TRBV3-1/TRBV3-2; len: 15; CDR3aa: CASSQGYSGGNEQFF; CDR3nt: TGTGCCAGCAGCCAAGGGTACAGCGGGGGCAATGAGCAGTTCTTC
abundance: -; d_gene: TRBD2; j_gene: TRBJ2-3; v_gene: TRBV11-3; len: 20; CDR3aa: CASSRPSGTSGHSNTDTQYF; CDR3nt: TGTGCCAGCAGCCGACCTTCCGGGACTAGCGGACACTCCAACACAGATACGCAGTATTTT
abundance: -; d_gene: -; j_gene: TRBJ2-5; v_gene: TRBV23-1; len: 19; CDR3aa: CASSQSGIQLGRLGETQYF; CDR3nt: TGCGCCAGCAGTCAATCTGGAATACAGCTGGGGCGCTTGGGGGAGACCCAGTACTTC
abundance: -; d_gene: TRBD1; j_gene: TRBJ2-7; v_gene: TRBV10-3; len: 15; CDR3aa: CAITSSGQGVSEQYF; CDR3nt: TGTGCCATCACCTCGAGTGGACAGGGGGTGAGCGAGCAGTACTTC
abundance: few; d_gene: TRBD1; j_gene: TRBJ2-5; v_gene: TRBV5-1; len: 14; CDR3aa: CASSLVVGQETQYF; CDR3nt: TGCGCCAGCAGCTTGGTTGTGGGACAGGAGACCCAGTACTTC
abundance: -; d_gene: -; j_gene: TRBJ2-7; v_gene: TRBV7-2; len: 15; CDR3aa: CASSLAQGHLREQYF; CDR3nt: TGTGCCAGCAGCTTAGCGCAGGGGCACTTGAGAGAGCAGTACTTC
abundance: -; d_gene: TRBD2; j_gene: TRBJ2-7; v_gene: TRBV3-1/TRBV3-2; len: 19; CDR3aa: CASSRQTGKGLAGAYEQYF; CDR3nt: TGTGCCAGCAGCAGGCAAACAGGGAAAGGACTAGCGGGGGCGTACGAGCAGTACTTC
abundance: -; d_gene: -; j_gene: TRBJ2-2; v_gene: TRBV19; len: 12; CDR3aa: CASSQNTGELFF; CDR3nt: TGTGCCAGTAGCCAGAACACCGGGGAGCTGTTTTTT